This TCR beta chain was profiled in a study of T cells in Graves' hyperthyroidism and ophthalmopathy. Study findings and constraints: Blood also held most thyroid clonotypes expanded beyond 0.001.

TCR beta CDR3 sequences were amplified from RNA transcripts. First-round RT-PCR targeting the TCR CDR3 was performed with the HTBI primer set. MiXCR, applied by TCRdb to the multiplex PCR reads, yields one record per CDR3 protein. The data show 640,000 or so distinct CDR3 sequences, roughly 14% seen once. This clonotype was recorded at least ten times. No antigen is known for it. A single base separates this from a much larger clone, so it may be a read error. Germline V gene data show CDR1 as SGHKS and CDR2 as YYEKEE (reference sequence). Losses at the gene ends were 4 bases for V and 4 bases for J; bases not matched to a gene: 3. The CDR3 sequence is 13 residues long.

This receptor was identified in a woman between 35 and 50 years old with Graves' ophthalmopathy. The rearrangement joins TRBV5-5 to TRBJ1-1, with 8 positions matching TRBD1. Sequenced sample: blood. The CDR3 DNA reads TGTGCCAGCAGCAGACAGGGGAGCACTGAAGCTTTCTTT. Its protein is CASSRQGSTEAFF.